This T cell receptor beta chain was captured in a study of identical twins. Worth noting for this clonotype: Antigen: not known.

TCRdb reprocessed the 5' RACE reads with MiXCR, giving one entry per CDR3 protein. The repertoire has fewer than 500,000 distinct CDR3 sequences, around an eighth of them found once; the top ten carry 0.98%. Trimming took off 4 bases at V and 5 bases at J, with 12 bases between the two ends. The CDR3 covers 13 residues. Germline loops: CDR1 LGHDT, CDR2 YNNKEL (reference sequence). Findings and limits, study-wide: Analyses based on zero insertions could be partly confounded by invariant MAIT and iNKT cells. The study found weaker excess twin sharing in beta out-of-frame sequences.

This sample also appeared in a second study, on yellow fever vaccine responses in identical twins. Per that study: Twins reportedly had a vaccine T cell response that seemed partly convergent, partly personalized.

The clonotype was recovered from a woman under 30 in good health. Material: CD4+ T cells sorted from blood. The rearrangement joins TRBV3-1 to TRBJ2-7, with D possibly TRBD1 on 6 matching bases. CDR3 loop: CASSPNRVHEQYF. The CDR3 bases are TGTGCCAGCAGCCCCAACAGGGTCCACGAGCAGTACTTC.